The clone carrying this T cell receptor beta chain appeared once. What it recognizes is unknown. Axillary draining lymph nodes of breast cancer patients supplied the node samples. The record originates from a study of breast tumors, draining lymph nodes, adjacent tissues. Study-level results: Data only fit, rather than demonstrated, lymph node origin of most tumor T cells. Tumor repertoires ranked between lymph nodes and nontumor tissue in diversity, with V and J gene preferences. Data fit most tumor T cells coming from lymph node, expanding in tumor. Luminal-like breast cancer showed significantly greater tumor-nontumor repertoire similarity than basal-like breast cancer did.

A single record per CDR3 protein comes from TCRdb applying MiXCR to the multiplex PCR reads. The repertoire holds about 180,000 distinct CDR3 sequences, with roughly a third as singletons. The TCR was taken from a female donor with breast cancer. Some clones in this sample may be carry-over from other donors' samples. Material for sequencing was axillary lymph node tissue.

CDR3 in amino acids: CASSSSLTHTSLKYNEQFF. Written as DNA, the CDR3 is TGTGCCAGCAGCTCCTCTCTCACCCATACTAGCCTCAAATACAATGAGCAGTTCTTC. V usage is TRBV13 and J usage is TRBJ2-1; maybe TRBD2 (6 bases). There are 19 residues in the CDR3. The V gene lost 4 bases and the J gene lost 4 bases, with 26 bases spanning the gap. Germline V CDR1 and CDR2: PRHDT, FYEKMQ (reference sequence).